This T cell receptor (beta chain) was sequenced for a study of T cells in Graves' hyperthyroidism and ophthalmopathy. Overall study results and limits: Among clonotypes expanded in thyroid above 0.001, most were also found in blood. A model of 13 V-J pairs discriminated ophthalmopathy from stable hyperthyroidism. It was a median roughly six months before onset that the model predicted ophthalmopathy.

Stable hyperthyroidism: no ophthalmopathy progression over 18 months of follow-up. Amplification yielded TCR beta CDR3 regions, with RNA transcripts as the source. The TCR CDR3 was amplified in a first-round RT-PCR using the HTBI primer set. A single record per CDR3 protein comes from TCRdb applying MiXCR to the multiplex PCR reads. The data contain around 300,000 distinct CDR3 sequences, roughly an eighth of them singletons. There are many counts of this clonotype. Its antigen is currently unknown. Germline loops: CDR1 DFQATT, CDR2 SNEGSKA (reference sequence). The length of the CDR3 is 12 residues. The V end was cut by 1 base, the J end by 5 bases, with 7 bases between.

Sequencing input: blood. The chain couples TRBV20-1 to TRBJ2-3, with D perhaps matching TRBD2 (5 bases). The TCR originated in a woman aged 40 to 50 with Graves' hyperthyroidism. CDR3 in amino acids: CSARVGKDTQYF. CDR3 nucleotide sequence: TGCAGTGCTAGAGTCGGGAAAGATACGCAGTATTTT.